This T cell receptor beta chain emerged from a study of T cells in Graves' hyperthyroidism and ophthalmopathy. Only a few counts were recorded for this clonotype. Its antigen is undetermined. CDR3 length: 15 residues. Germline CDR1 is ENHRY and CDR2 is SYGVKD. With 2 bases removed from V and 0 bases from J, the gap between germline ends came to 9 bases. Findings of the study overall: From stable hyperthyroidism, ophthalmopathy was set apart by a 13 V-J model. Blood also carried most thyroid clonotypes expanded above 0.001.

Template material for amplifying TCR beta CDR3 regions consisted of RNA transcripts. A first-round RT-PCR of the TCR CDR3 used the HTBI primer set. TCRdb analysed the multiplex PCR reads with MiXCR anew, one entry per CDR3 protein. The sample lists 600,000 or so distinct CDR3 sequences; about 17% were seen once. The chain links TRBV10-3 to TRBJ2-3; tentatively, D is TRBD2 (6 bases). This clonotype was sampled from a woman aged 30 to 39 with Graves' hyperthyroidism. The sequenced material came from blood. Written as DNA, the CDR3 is TGTGCCATCAGTGAGATGGGGGGTAGCACAGATACGCAGTATTTT. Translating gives CAISEMGGSTDTQYF.